The next 23 T cell receptor beta chains were all read from a single sample in a study of sequential checkpoint blockade in melanoma. Documented treatment: randomized to nivolumab then ipilimumab (arm A) or the reverse (arm B). The repertoire was sequenced with immunoSEQ multiplex PCR; TCRdb's copy has only in-frame clones and lacks some. Of approximately 10,000 clones in the sample, 27% were seen once. This sample comprised tumor tissue (inferred from file names), obtained from a patient given nivolumab and ipilimumab in sequence. The receptors originated from a human donor with melanoma.

The rearrangement joins TRBV11-3 to TRBJ1-6; D is ambiguous. The CDR3 is made up of 15 amino acids. Per germline, CDR1 SGHNT and CDR2 YENEEA. Trimming removed 4 bases at V and 9 bases at J, with 16 bases between. The CDR3 spells CASSSPWKGGSPLHF. The CDR3 coding sequence is TGTGCCAGCAGCTCCCCTTGGAAGGGTGGTTCACCCCTCCACTTT.

The V call is TRBV6-8, the J call TRBJ1-2; D not resolved. The V gene lost 5 bases and the J gene lost 3 bases, with 19 bases spanning the gap. The germline CDR1 and CDR2 sequences are MNHGY and SAAAGT. The CDR3 runs to 16 residues. As DNA, the CDR3 is TGTGCCAGCAGTCGGGTCTTACTTTATACTGACTATGGCTACACCTTC. It specifies CASSRVLLYTDYGYTF.

In this sample, this clone turned up many times. The chain is built from TRBV7-4 and TRBJ2-7; 7 positions match TRBD2. The germline V gene has CDR1 SGHVT and CDR2 SQSDAQ. This CDR3 contains 13 residues. Trimming took 3 bases from V and 3 from J; bases not matched to a gene: 2. CDR3 in DNA: TGTGCCAGCAGCTTTAAGCGGGGCTACGAGCAGTACTTC. It encodes CASSFKRGYEQYF.

This clone appeared a few times. The V call is TRBV9, the J call TRBJ2-7, with 10 bases that match TRBD1. There are 17 residues in the CDR3. J was trimmed by 6 bases and V by 0 bases; bases with no gene match: 12. Germline CDR1 SGDLS, CDR2 YYNGEE. The DNA for the CDR3 is TGTGCCAGCAGCGTAGGTAACCCGGGACAGGGGAATGGCGAGCAGTACTTC. It yields the protein CASSVGNPGQGNGEQYF.

This chain uses TRBV5-1 with TRBJ2-7; D might be TRBD1 (5 bases). V was shortened by 0 bases and J by 0 bases, with 7 bases between the two germline ends. The germline V gene has CDR1 SGHRS and CDR2 YFSETQ. CDR3 length: 14 residues. The DNA of the CDR3 is TGCGCCAGCAGCTTGGCCCAGGGCTCCTACGAGCAGTACTTC. Its protein is CASSLAQGSYEQYF.

The chain recombines TRBV5-1 with TRBJ1-2; TRBD1 matches at 7 bases. The trim removed 0 bases at V and 3 bases at J, leaving 5 bases unmatched. CDR3 length: 15 amino acids. Germline V lookup: CDR1 SGHRS, CDR2 YFSETQ. As DNA, the CDR3 is TGCGCCAGCAGCTTGGGGTTCAGGGGGGACTATGGCTACACCTTC. Its translation is CASSLGFRGDYGYTF. The whole variable domain, remainder taken from reference TRBV5-1 and TRBJ1-2, is KAGVTQTPRYLIKTRGQQVTLSCSPISGHRSVSWYQQTPGQGLQFLFEYFSETQRNKGNFPGRFSGRQFSNSRSEMNVSTLELGDSALYLCASSLGFRGDYGYTFGSGTRLTVV.

This clone is labeled medium-sized. This chain joins TRBV25-1 and TRBJ2-1, with TRBD1 as a possible D gene (7 bases). Germline V gene lookup returns CDR1 MGHDK and CDR2 SYGVNS. This CDR3 is 18 amino acids long. V lost 1 base and J 5 bases, leaving 21 bases between the germline ends. The CDR3 is CASSELVEGQGGNNEQFF. The CDR3 coding sequence is TGTGCCAGCAGTGAATTGGTAGAGGGGCAGGGGGGAAACAATGAGCAGTTCTTC.

Only a few counts were recorded for this clone. J is TRBJ1-5 and V is TRBV19, with D perhaps matching TRBD1 (6 bases). The ends were cut back, 5 bases at V and 5 bases at J, with 10 bases in the middle. CDR1 is LNHDA and CDR2 is SQIVND in the germline V gene (reference sequence). The CDR3 spans 13 residues. CDR3 sequence: CASSPTGYQPQHF. The CDR3 DNA follows: TGTGCCAGTAGTCCCACAGGGTATCAGCCCCAGCATTTT.

This clone was seen more than once but under ten times. CDR3 loop: CASSIPLTSGGARSYNEQFF. The CDR3 nucleotides are TGTGCCAGTAGTATACCCCTGACTAGCGGGGGGGCTAGATCCTACAATGAGCAGTTCTTC. The V call is TRBV19, the J call TRBJ2-1; 14 nucleotides match TRBD2. V shed 2 bases, J shed 1 base, and the junction held 10 bases outside the gene matches. Germline assignment: CDR1 LNHDA and CDR2 SQIVND (reference sequence). CDR3 size: 20 residues.

The genes are TRBV5-1 and TRBJ1-3, with D perhaps matching TRBD1 (6 bases). Germline CDR1 SGHRS, CDR2 YFSETQ. The V gene lost 4 bases and the J gene lost 9 bases, with 17 bases spanning the gap. The CDR3 is made up of 14 amino acids. CDR3 coding DNA: TGCGCCAGCAGCGATGACAGGCCCCAAACCACCATATATTTT. Residues: CASSDDRPQTTIYF.

This clone occurred a few times. This sequence joins TRBV6-8 and TRBJ1-1; D uncertain. Trimming removed 5 bases at V and 2 bases at J, with 9 bases between. Per the germline V gene, CDR1 is MNHGY and CDR2 is SAAAGT. There are 13 residues in the CDR3. The CDR3 nucleotides read TGTGCCAGCAGTGCCCTATTTAACACTGAAGCTTTCTTT. Amino acids: CASSALFNTEAFF.

This clone was observed at least ten times. This CDR3 reads CASSQENTDTQYF. DNA of the CDR3: TGTGCCAGCAGCCAGGAAAACACAGATACGCAGTATTTT. V and J are TRBV7-8 and TRBJ2-3; no definite D call. The CDR3 contains 13 residues. The V end was cut by 5 bases, the J end by 2 bases, with 8 bases between. Germline lookup yields CDR1 SGHVS and CDR2 FQNEAQ.

The genes are TRBV5-1 and TRBJ2-3; 7 bases fit TRBD2. Germline loops: CDR1 SGHRS, CDR2 YFSETQ. After removal of 7 bases from V and 2 bases from J, the junction contained 13 bases not matched to a gene. CDR3 length equals 16 residues. The CDR3 DNA sequence: TGCGCCAGCCGGCCCCCGGCTAGCGGACCCACAGATACGCAGTATTTT. It yields the protein CASRPPASGPTDTQYF.

In this sample, this clone turned up a few times. The gene calls are TRBV19 and TRBJ1-1, with TRBD1 as a possible D gene (6 bases). The V end lost 10 bases, the J end lost 11 bases, and 23 bases lay between the germline ends. The CDR3 extends over 13 amino acids. CDR1 and CDR2 (germline): LNHDA, SQIVND (reference sequence). CDR3 bases: TGTGCCACAACCCGGGGGCCAGGGATGTCGGCTTTCTTT. This sequence encodes CATTRGPGMSAFF. Full variable domain (remainder filled in from reference TRBV19 and TRBJ1-1): DGGITQSPKYLFRKEGQNVTLSCEQNLNHDAMYWYRQDPGQGLRLIYYSQIVNDFQKGDIAEGYSVSREKKESFPLTVTSAQKNPTAFYLCATTRGPGMSAFFGQGTRLTVV.

The chain couples TRBV7-5 to TRBJ1-4. TRBV7-5 is reported as a pseudogene. This CDR3 contains 17 residues. The CDR3: CASSSDVGGSTNEKLFF. In nucleotides, the CDR3 is TGTGCCAGCAGCTCGGACGTCGGAGGTTCAACTAATGAAAAACTGTTTTTT.

Within the sample, this clone is medium-sized. V usage is TRBV6-8 and J usage is TRBJ2-2; the match to TRBD1 covers 7 bases. CDR3 size: 15 residues. CDR1 and CDR2 from the germline V gene are MNHGY and SAAAGT. The ends lost 7 bases at V and 2 bases at J; junction bases unmatched: 7. This chain's CDR3 is CASTRDSSNTGELFF. The CDR3 DNA reads TGTGCCAGCACCCGGGACAGCTCCAACACCGGGGAGCTGTTTTTT.

This clone was observed a few times. The V and J genes are TRBV4-1 and TRBJ2-1; tentative D call: TRBD2 (6 bases). Looked up from germline, CDR1 is MGHRA and CDR2 is YSYEKL. V was trimmed by 4 bases and J by 6 bases, leaving 16 bases between them. This CDR3 is built from 15 residues. CDR3 coding DNA: TGCGCCAGCAGCCCCCGGGACTGGGGGTCCAATGAGCAGTTCTTC. Amino acid sequence: CASSPRDWGSNEQFF.

This chain links TRBV11-3 with TRBJ2-2, with TRBD1 identical over 8 bases. This CDR3 is built from 16 residues. After removal of 5 bases from V and 7 bases from J, the junction contained 12 bases not matched to a gene. Per the germline V gene, CDR1 is SGHNT and CDR2 is YENEEA. The CDR3 DNA reads TGTGCCAGCAGCAAATGGACAGGGTCCCTTCACGGGGAGCTGTTTTTT. Amino acid sequence: CASSKWTGSLHGELFF.

There are a few counts of this clone. V and J are TRBV5-1 and TRBJ1-1; D possibly corresponds to TRBD1 (6 bases). Germline assignment: CDR1 SGHRS and CDR2 YFSETQ. Trimming removed 4 bases from V and 2 bases from J, with 12 bases in between. The CDR3 is 14 residues long. CDR3 nucleotide sequence: TGCGCCAGCAGCACCTTACAGGGTAACACTGAAGCTTTCTTT. Its protein is CASSTLQGNTEAFF.

The chain uses TRBV29-1 and TRBJ1-2; the match to TRBD1 covers 10 bases. Trimming removed 7 bases from V and 7 bases from J; junction bases left unmatched: 9. CDR3 length equals 13 residues. Germline CDR1 and CDR2: SQVTM and ANQGSEA. In DNA, the CDR3 is TGCAGCGGCCAGGACAGGGGGGGTTCTGGCTACACCTTC. As protein: CSGQDRGGSGYTF.

The chain employs TRBV18 and TRBJ2-3; TRBD1 aligns across 9 bases. The V gene's germline CDR1 is KGHSH and CDR2 LQKENI. V shed 5 bases and J 1 base; nucleotides not matched to a gene: 1. This CDR3 is 14 amino acids long. The CDR3 loop reads CASSTGGGTDTQYF. The CDR3 DNA follows: TGTGCCAGCTCAACAGGGGGCGGCACAGATACGCAGTATTTT.

In its sample, this clone was seen a few times. The V call is TRBV6-8, the J call TRBJ1-5; D is ambiguous. V lost 8 bases and J 5 bases, leaving 13 bases between the germline ends. Germline CDR1 and CDR2: MNHGY and SAAAGT. The CDR3 spans 13 residues. Here the CDR3 reads CASAHRADQPQHF. For the CDR3, the DNA is TGTGCCAGCGCCCACCGCGCCGATCAGCCCCAGCATTTT.

The chain links TRBV6-8 to TRBJ1-2, with a weak D call TRBD1 (5 bases). The CDR3 has 14 residues. Trimming shortened V by 10 bases and J by 7 bases, and 22 bases separated the two germline ends. Germline V gene sequence: CDR1 MNHGY, CDR2 SAAAGT. The CDR3, as DNA: TGTGCCATCAGCGCAGGCGGGGCATCGGGTGGCTACACCTTC. This sequence encodes CAISAGGASGGYTF.